This TCR beta chain was retrieved from a study of regulatory T cells in long-lasting Graves disease. As for the study in general: Treatment with antithyroid drugs for over 5 years, together with positive TSH receptor antibodies, meant persistent Graves' disease. Whole-study results and caveats: Owing to a sample size that was small, accuracy may have been reduced.

The time point denotes: persistent/refractory GD, antithyroid drugs over 5 years with positive TRAb. RNA isolated from PBMCs was used to make the TCR library. There are a few counts of this clonotype. The antigen is unknown. Combining iRepertoire HTBI primers with Arm-PCR of CDR3 regions, the authors built TCR beta libraries. Via MiXCR, TCRdb re-called the multiplex PCR reads, giving one row per CDR3 protein. The sample lists 600,000 to 850,000 distinct CDR3 sequences, 30% occurring once. Trimming removed 4 bases from V and 0 bases from J, with 16 bases in between. This CDR3 is 18 amino acids long. Per the germline V gene, CDR1 is MNHGY and CDR2 is SVAAGI.

This chain joins TRBV6-9 and TRBJ2-6; weak D call: TRBD1 (6 bases). The origin of this receptor is a female donor with Graves disease. This specimen was peripheral blood mononuclear cells (PBMCs), taken when the disease was refractory, from a patient treated with antithyroid drugs. The CDR3 reads CASSWGSGAISGANVLTF. In nucleotides, the CDR3 is TGTGCCAGCAGTTGGGGTTCAGGGGCGATCTCTGGGGCCAACGTCCTGACTTTC.